This T cell receptor (beta chain) was retrieved from a study of control samples from healthy donors and cancer patients. The repertoire was sequenced with immunoSEQ multiplex PCR; TCRdb's copy has only in-frame clones and lacks some. The repertoire holds 88,000 or so clones, with roughly 94% as singletons. CDR3 length: 16 residues. V dropped 2 bases and J dropped 2; count of bases not matched to a gene: 3. Per the germline V gene, CDR1 is SGHTA and CDR2 is FQGNSA. The sample comprised blood. This clonotype originated in a woman in her late teens or twenties in good health. V is TRBV7-2 and J is TRBJ2-5, with 12 bases matching TRBD2. CDR3 sequence reads: CASSLSLAGGQETQYF. CDR3 in DNA: TGTGCCAGCAGCTTAAGTCTAGCGGGGGGGCAAGAGACCCAGTACTTC.